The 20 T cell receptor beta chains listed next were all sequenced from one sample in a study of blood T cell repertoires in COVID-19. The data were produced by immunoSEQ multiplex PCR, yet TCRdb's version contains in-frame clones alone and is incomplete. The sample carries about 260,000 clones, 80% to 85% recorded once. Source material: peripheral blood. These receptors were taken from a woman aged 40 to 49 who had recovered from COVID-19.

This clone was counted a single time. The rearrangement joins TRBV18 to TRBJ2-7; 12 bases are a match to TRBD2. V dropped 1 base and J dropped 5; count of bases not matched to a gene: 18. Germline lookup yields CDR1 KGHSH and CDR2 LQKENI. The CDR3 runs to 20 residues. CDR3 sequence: CASSPRRGTTSGGPPDEQYF. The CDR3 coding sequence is TGTGCCAGCTCACCACGAAGGGGAACGACTAGCGGGGGTCCCCCCGACGAGCAGTACTTC.

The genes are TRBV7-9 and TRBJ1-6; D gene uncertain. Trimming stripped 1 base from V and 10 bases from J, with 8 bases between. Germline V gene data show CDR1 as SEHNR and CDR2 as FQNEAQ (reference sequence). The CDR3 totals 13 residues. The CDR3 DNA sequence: TGTGCCAGCAGCTTAGAATTGGCCTCACCCCTCCACTTT. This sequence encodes CASSLELASPLHF.

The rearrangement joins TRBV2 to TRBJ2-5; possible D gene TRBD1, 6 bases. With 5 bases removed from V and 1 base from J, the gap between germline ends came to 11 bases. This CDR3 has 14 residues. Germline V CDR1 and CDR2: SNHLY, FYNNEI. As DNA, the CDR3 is TGTGCCAGCAGTCCAAGGGGGAGCCAAGAGACCCAGTACTTC. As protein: CASSPRGSQETQYF. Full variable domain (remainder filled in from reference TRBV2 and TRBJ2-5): EPEVTQTPSHQVTQMGQEVILRCVPISNHLYFYWYRQILGQKVEFLVSFYNNEISEKSEIFDDQFSVERPDGSNFTLKIRSTKLEDSAMYFCASSPRGSQETQYFGPGTRLLVL.

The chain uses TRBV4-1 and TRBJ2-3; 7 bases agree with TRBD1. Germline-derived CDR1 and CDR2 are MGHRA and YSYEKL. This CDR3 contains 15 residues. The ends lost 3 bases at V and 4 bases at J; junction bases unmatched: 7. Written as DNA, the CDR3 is TGCGCCAGCAGCCACAGACAGGGTTCGGCAGATACGCAGTATTTT. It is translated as CASSHRQGSADTQYF.

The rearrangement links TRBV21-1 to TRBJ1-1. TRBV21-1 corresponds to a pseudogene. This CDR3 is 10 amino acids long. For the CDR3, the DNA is TGTGCCACGGAGAGTGCTGAAGCTTTCTTT. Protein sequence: CATESAEAFF.

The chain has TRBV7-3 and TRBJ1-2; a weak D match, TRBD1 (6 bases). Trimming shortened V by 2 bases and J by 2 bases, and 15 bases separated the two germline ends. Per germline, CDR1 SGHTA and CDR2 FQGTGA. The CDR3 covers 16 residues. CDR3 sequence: CASSLDGTPYNYGYTF. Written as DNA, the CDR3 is TGTGCCAGCAGCTTAGACGGGACACCATACAACTATGGCTACACCTTC. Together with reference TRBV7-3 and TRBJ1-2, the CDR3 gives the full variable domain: GAGVSQTPSNKVTEKGKYVELRCDPISGHTALYWYRQSLGQGPEFLIYFQGTGAADDSGLPNDRFFAVRPEGSVSTLKIQRTERGDSAVYLCASSLDGTPYNYGYTFGSGTRLTVV.

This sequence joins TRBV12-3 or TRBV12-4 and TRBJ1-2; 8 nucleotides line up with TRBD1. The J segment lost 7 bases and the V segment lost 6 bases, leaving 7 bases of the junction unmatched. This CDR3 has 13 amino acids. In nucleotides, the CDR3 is TGTGCCAGCAGCCAGGACAGGGTGGGTGGCTACACCTTC. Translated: CASSQDRVGGYTF.

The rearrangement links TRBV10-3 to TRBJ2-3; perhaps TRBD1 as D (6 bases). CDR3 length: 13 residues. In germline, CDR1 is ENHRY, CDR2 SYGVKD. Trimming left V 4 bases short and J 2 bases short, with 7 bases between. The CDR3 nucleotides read TGTGCCATCAGTGGACAGGCCACAGATACGCAGTATTTT. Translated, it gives CAISGQATDTQYF.

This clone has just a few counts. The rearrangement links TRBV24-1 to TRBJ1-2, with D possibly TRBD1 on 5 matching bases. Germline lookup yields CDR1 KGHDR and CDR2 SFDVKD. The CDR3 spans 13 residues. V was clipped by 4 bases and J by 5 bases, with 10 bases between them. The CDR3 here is CATSDRVNYGYTF. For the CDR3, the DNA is TGTGCCACCAGTGACAGGGTAAATTATGGCTACACCTTC.

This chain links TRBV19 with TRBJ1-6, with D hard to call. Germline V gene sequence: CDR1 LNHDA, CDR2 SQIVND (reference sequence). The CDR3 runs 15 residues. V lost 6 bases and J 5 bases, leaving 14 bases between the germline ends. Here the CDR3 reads CASRHTQSHNSPLHF. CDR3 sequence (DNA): TGTGCCAGTAGACATACCCAGTCCCATAATTCACCCCTCCACTTT.

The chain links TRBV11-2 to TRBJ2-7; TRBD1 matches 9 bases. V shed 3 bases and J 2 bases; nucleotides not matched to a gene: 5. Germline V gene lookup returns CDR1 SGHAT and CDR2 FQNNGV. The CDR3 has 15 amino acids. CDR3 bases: TGTGCCAGCAGCTTTATGGGACAGGGTACCTACGAGCAGTACTTC. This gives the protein CASSFMGQGTYEQYF.

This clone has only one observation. The CDR3 DNA reads as TGTGCTAGTGGTTTGGTAAGGGGACAGGTAAATCAGCCCCAGCATTTT. This sequence encodes CASGLVRGQVNQPQHF. V and J are TRBV12-5 and TRBJ1-5, with 8 bases fitting TRBD1. V lost 0 bases and J lost 4; bases outside the gene matches: 5. In germline, CDR1 is LGHNT, CDR2 FRNRAP. The CDR3 covers 16 residues.

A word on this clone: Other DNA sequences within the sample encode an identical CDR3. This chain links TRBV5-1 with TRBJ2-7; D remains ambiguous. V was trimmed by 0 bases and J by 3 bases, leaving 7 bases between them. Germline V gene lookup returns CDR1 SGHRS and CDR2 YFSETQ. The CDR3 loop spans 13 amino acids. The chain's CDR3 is CASSLDRSYEQYF. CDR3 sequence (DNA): TGCGCCAGCAGCTTGGATCGGAGCTACGAGCAGTACTTC.

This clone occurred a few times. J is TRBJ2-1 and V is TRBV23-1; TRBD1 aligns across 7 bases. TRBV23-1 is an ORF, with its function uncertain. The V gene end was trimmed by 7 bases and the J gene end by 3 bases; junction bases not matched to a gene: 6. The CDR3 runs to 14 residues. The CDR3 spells CASTPAGGYNEQFF. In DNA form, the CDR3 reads TGCGCCAGCACCCCGGCAGGGGGCTACAATGAGCAGTTCTTC.

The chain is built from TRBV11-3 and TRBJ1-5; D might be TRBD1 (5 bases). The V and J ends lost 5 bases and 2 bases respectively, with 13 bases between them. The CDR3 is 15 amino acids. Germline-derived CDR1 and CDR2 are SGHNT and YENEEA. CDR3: CASSPLDKRNQPQHF. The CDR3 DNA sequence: TGTGCCAGCAGCCCCTTGGACAAACGCAATCAGCCCCAGCATTTT.

The DNA of the CDR3 is TGTGCCAGCAGTGAAGCCCACACAGATACGCAGTATTTT. Its translation: CASSEAHTDTQYF. V and J are TRBV2 and TRBJ2-3; D unresolved. From germline, CDR1 is SNHLY and CDR2 FYNNEI. V was shortened by 0 bases and J by 2 bases, with 3 bases between the two germline ends. The CDR3 is 13 amino acids.

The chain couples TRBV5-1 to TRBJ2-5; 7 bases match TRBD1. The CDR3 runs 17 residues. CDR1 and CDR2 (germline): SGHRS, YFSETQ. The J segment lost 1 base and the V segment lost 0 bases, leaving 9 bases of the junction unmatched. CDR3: CASSLGKGDSAQETQYF. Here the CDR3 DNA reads TGCGCCAGCAGCTTGGGTAAGGGGGACAGCGCCCAAGAGACCCAGTACTTC. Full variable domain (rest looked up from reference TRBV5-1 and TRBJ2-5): KAGVTQTPRYLIKTRGQQVTLSCSPISGHRSVSWYQQTPGQGLQFLFEYFSETQRNKGNFPGRFSGRQFSNSRSEMNVSTLELGDSALYLCASSLGKGDSAQETQYFGPGTRLLVL.

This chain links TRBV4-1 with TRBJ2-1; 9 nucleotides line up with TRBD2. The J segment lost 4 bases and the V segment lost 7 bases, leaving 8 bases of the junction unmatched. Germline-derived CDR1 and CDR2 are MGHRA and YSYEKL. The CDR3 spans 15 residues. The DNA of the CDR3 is TGCGCCAGCAACCTCGGCGGGGGGGTTTACAATGAGCAGTTCTTC. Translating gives CASNLGGGVYNEQFF.

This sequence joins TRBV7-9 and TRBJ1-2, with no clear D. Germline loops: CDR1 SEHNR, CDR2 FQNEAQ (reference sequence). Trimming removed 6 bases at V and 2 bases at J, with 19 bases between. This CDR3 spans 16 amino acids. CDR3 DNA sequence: TGTGCCAGCAGTTCCGCCGTCTTAGGAGGAAACTATGGCTACACCTTC. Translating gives CASSSAVLGGNYGYTF.

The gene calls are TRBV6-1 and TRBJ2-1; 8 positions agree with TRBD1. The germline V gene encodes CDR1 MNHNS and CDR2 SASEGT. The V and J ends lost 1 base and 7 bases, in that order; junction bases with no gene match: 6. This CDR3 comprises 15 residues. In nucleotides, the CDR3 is TGTGCCAGCAGTGAAGTGGACAGGGTGGCAAATGAGCAGTTCTTC. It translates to CASSEVDRVANEQFF.